The present TCR beta chain was sequenced within a study of cytomegalovirus exposure and HLA in healthy donors. Trimming pared 3 bases from V and 1 base from J, leaving 7 bases between. This CDR3 is built from 14 residues. Germline loops: CDR1 LNHDA, CDR2 SQIVND (reference sequence). On this clone itself: Its target is unknown.

General observations from the study: Most subjects had HLA-A and HLA-B alleles reportedly predicted accurately by TCR beta sequences. When analyzed later, a missense DCLRE1C variant was found to be linked to TCR beta V- and J-gene trimming. A previous analysis found most TCR beta V segments productive roughly 87% or roughly 30% of the time.

Donors likely had unrecorded immune exposures despite being nominally healthy when sampled. Primers for the PCR totalled 60 Vbeta and 13 Jbeta. Clones were sequenced by immunoSEQ multiplex PCR, and TCRdb holds only the in-frame ones, with some missing. The repertoire has 55,000 to 65,000 clones, over 60% of them found once; the top ten carry 6.8%. The chain recombines TRBV19 with TRBJ1-5; unclear D gene. Specimen: PBMCs. The origin of this receptor is a man aged 25 to 45 in good health and CMV-seropositive. The chain's CDR3 is CASSMLGSNQPQHF. DNA for the CDR3: TGTGCCAGTAGTATGCTTGGCAGCAATCAGCCCCAGCATTTT. Filled out from reference TRBV19 and TRBJ1-5, the complete variable domain reads DGGITQSPKYLFRKEGQNVTLSCEQNLNHDAMYWYRQDPGQGLRLIYYSQIVNDFQKGDIAEGYSVSREKKESFPLTVTSAQKNPTAFYLCASSMLGSNQPQHFGDGTRLSIL.